A selection of T cell receptor beta chains follows, all from one sample in a study of blood T cell repertoires in COVID-19. Generated by immunoSEQ multiplex PCR, the TCRdb table keeps only in-frame clones and is missing some. The sample records 280,000 or so clones, 89% being singletons. Source material: peripheral blood. All receptors derive from a woman aged 60-70 years with acute or convalescent COVID-19. Both conserved end residues are part of each CDR3. The D gene is left open where the match is weak. Not all rows give a size; the values are once, few, many and, for expanded clones, a class.

>TRBV7-7|-|TRBD2|TRBJ2-2
TGTGCTAGCAGCTTGGGACTAGCGGGGACCACCGGGGAGCTGTTTTTT
CASSLGLAGTTGELFF
>TRBV6-5|-|-|TRBJ1-1
TGTGCCAGTGGGAGCACTGAAGCTTTCTTT
CASGSTEAFF
>TRBV19|few|TRBD2|TRBJ2-1
TGTGCCAGTAGTTGGAAGGCGGGGGACTGGCTTAGCAATGAGCAGTTCTTC
CASSWKAGDWLSNEQFF
>TRBV7-2|-|TRBD2|TRBJ2-1
TGTGCCAGCAGACGAAACGGGGGGGCCAGGTCCAATGAGCAGTTCTTC
CASRRNGGARSNEQFF
>TRBV19|-|-|TRBJ2-2
TGTGCCAGTAGTATAGGAGCGGGGAACACCGGGGAGCTGTTTTTT
CASSIGAGNTGELFF
>TRBV29-1|-|-|TRBJ2-5
TGCAGCGTCCCCCTGGGGCAGGGCCGAGAGACCCAGTACTTC
CSVPLGQGRETQYF
>TRBV2|-|TRBD1|TRBJ1-5
TGTGCCAGCAGTCATAGGGGGGGACAGGGGGCAATTCAGCCCCAGCATTTT
CASSHRGGQGAIQPQHF
>TRBV30|-|TRBD1|TRBJ1-4
TGTGCCTGGAGTGTGCGCAGGGGGAAGGAAAAACTGTTTTTT
CAWSVRRGKEKLFF
>TRBV3-1/TRBV3-2|-|-|TRBJ2-2
TGTGCCAGCAGCCAAGATTCCTCCGGGGGGGAGCTGTTTTTT
CASSQDSSGGELFF
>TRBV9|-|-|TRBJ2-7
TGTGCCAGCAGCCCCTCAGATCGTTACGAGCAGTACTTC
CASSPSDRYEQYF
>TRBV6-2/TRBV6-3|-|-|TRBJ1-1
TGTGCCAGCAGTTCCTCGCTAGGGAACACTGAAGCTTTCTTT
CASSSSLGNTEAFF
>TRBV7-2|-|-|TRBJ2-5
TGTGCCAGCAGCCTAACCCGAATACAGGGAGAGACCCAGTACTTC
CASSLTRIQGETQYF
>TRBV27|-|-|TRBJ2-7
TGTGCCAGCAGTTTTGGCAGATCCTACGAGCAGTACTTC
CASSFGRSYEQYF
>TRBV27|-|TRBD1|TRBJ2-7
TGTGCCAGCAGTTTAGGGACAGGTGATTCCTACGAGCAGTACTTC
CASSLGTGDSYEQYF
>TRBV6-5|-|-|TRBJ1-1
TGTGCCAGCACCCTTAACACTGAAGCTTTCTTT
CASTLNTEAFF
>TRBV24-1|-|-|TRBJ2-3
TGTGCCACCAGTGATTTGCGCGGCGCCAGGGAAAATACGCAGTATTTT
CATSDLRGARENTQYF
>TRBV25-1|-|-|TRBJ2-3
TGTGCTAGCAGTGACGGGGGTAGCACAGATACGCAGTATTTT
CASSDGGSTDTQYF
>TRBV7-7|-|-|TRBJ2-2
TGTGCTAGCAACCGCAGGGGAGCCGGGGAGCTGTTTTTT
CASNRRGAGELFF
>TRBV12-3/TRBV12-4|-|-|TRBJ1-5
TGTGCCAGCAGTTCACAGGGCAATCAGCCCCAGCATTTT
CASSSQGNQPQHF
>TRBV7-9|-|TRBD1|TRBJ2-2
TGTGCCAGCAGCTCCTCGCTTGGGGGACAGGTGTTTTTT
CASSSSLGGQVFF
>TRBV2|once|-|TRBJ2-6
TGTGCCAGCAGCCTAAGCAGGGGGGCTGGGGCCAACGTCCTGACTTTC
CASSLSRGAGANVLTF
>TRBV6-1|-|TRBD1|TRBJ2-7
TGTGCCAGCAGTGAAGGCGGACAGGGGGCCTACGAGCAGTACTTC
CASSEGGQGAYEQYF
>TRBV3-1/TRBV3-2|-|TRBD2|TRBJ2-2
TGTGCCAGCAGCAAACTCAAGCGGGAGGGGAACACCGGGGAGCTGTTTTTT
CASSKLKREGNTGELFF
>TRBV19|-|-|TRBJ2-7
TGTGCCAGTAGGTCTTGGGCTCGGTCCTACGAGCAGTACTTC
CASRSWARSYEQYF
>TRBV11-2|-|TRBD2|TRBJ2-2
TGTGCCAGCAGCTCTAGAGGGGCTAGCGGGAGCGCTGGTCCCGGGGAGCTGTTTTTT
CASSSRGASGSAGPGELFF
>TRBV4-1|-|-|TRBJ2-1
TGCGCCAGCAGCCAAGCCCCTGACAGGGAGCAGTTCTTC
CASSQAPDREQFF
>TRBV11-2|few|-|TRBJ1-5
TGTGCCAGCAGCTCTACGGGGGGACGCGATAGCAATCAGCCCCAGCATTTT
CASSSTGGRDSNQPQHF
>TRBV15|-|-|TRBJ1-5
TGTGCCACCAGCAGAGAACCACACGATAATCAGCCCCAGCATTTT
CATSREPHDNQPQHF
>TRBV6-2/TRBV6-3|-|TRBD1|TRBJ1-2
TGTGCCAGCAGTTACGTGGGACAGGCTAACTATGGCTACACCTTC
CASSYVGQANYGYTF
>TRBV7-2|-|TRBD2|TRBJ2-5
TGTGCCAGCAGCCAAACGTTTGGGGGGGGAGGAGAGACCCAGTACTTC
CASSQTFGGGGETQYF
>TRBV18|-|-|TRBJ1-6
TGTGCCAGCTCACCCGAGACAGCAGGGTCACCCCTCCACTTT
CASSPETAGSPLHF
>TRBV7-6|-|TRBD1|TRBJ1-1
TGTGCCAGCAGCGCGCCTCGACAGGGACTGATGAACACTGAAGCTTTCTTT
CASSAPRQGLMNTEAFF
>TRBV6-1|-|-|TRBJ1-2
TGTGCCAGCAGTGAAACCGGGAGGGGCTACACCTTC
CASSETGRGYTF
>TRBV7-6|-|-|TRBJ2-6
TGTGCCAGCAGCCCAGCGGGACATCTCTCTGGGGCCAACGTCCTGACTTTC
CASSPAGHLSGANVLTF
>TRBV4-1|-|-|TRBJ1-2
TGCGCCAGCAGCCAAGAGGCAGCTAACTATGGCTACACCTTC
CASSQEAANYGYTF
>TRBV19|-|TRBD2|TRBJ2-7
TGTGCCAGTAGTTGGGGGGGCGAGCAGTACTTC
CASSWGGEQYF
>TRBV6-4|once|-|TRBJ2-2
TGTGCCAGCACTGGACTTCGGGGACTCGGGGAGCTGTTTTTT
CASTGLRGLGELFF
>TRBV7-2|-|TRBD2|TRBJ2-7
TGTGCCAGCACCGGGGGGACTAGCGGAACCTACGAGCAGTACTTC
CASTGGTSGTYEQYF
>TRBV7-3|once|TRBD1|TRBJ1-1
TGTGCCAGCAGCTTCGACAGGGTGAACACTGAAGCTTTCTTT
CASSFDRVNTEAFF
>TRBV29-1|-|-|TRBJ2-5
TGCAGCGTTGAGAGACATTCAGAGACCCAGTACTTC
CSVERHSETQYF
>TRBV6-2/TRBV6-3|-|-|TRBJ2-1
TGTGCCAGCAGCCTGGGCCCCTTGGAGCAGTTCTTC
CASSLGPLEQFF
>TRBV7-9|-|-|TRBJ1-5
TGTGCCAGCAGCTTAGGGGGCGGCAATCAGCCCCAGCATTTT
CASSLGGGNQPQHF
>TRBV27|-|-|TRBJ2-3
TGTGCCAGCAGTTTATCAAATCCTAGCACAGATACGCAGTATTTT
CASSLSNPSTDTQYF
>TRBV28|-|TRBD1|TRBJ1-1
TGTGCCAGCAGTTCCCGTTCGCACCAATTTGACAGGGGGAGGACTGAAGCTTTCTTT
CASSSRSHQFDRGRTEAFF
>TRBV27|-|-|TRBJ1-5
TGTGCCAGCAGTGACAGGATCTATAGCAATCAGCCCCAGCATTTT
CASSDRIYSNQPQHF
>TRBV5-4|once|-|TRBJ2-1
TGTGCCAGCAGCACGGAGCTCGGCGAGCAGTTCTTC
CASSTELGEQFF
>TRBV19|-|-|TRBJ1-4
TGTGCCAGTAGGTTTGGGCTTAATGAAAAACTGTTTTTT
CASRFGLNEKLFF
>TRBV5-1|few|-|TRBJ1-4
TGCGCCAGCAGCTTCTCCGGGGGAAATGAAAAACTGTTTTTT
CASSFSGGNEKLFF
>TRBV6-5|-|TRBD1|TRBJ1-1
TGTGCCAGCCTACAGAGGGACAGGGGTGAAGCTTTCTTT
CASLQRDRGEAFF
>TRBV19|-|-|TRBJ2-1
TGTGCCAGTAGTATAGGTAGGCCTCGGGGTGGTTACAATGAGCAGTTCTTC
CASSIGRPRGGYNEQFF
>TRBV7-6|-|TRBD2|TRBJ2-2
TGTGCCAGCAGCGAGACTAGCGGGAGAGGCACCGGGGAGCTGTTTTTT
CASSETSGRGTGELFF
>TRBV29-1|-|-|TRBJ1-2
TGCAGCGTTGAAGTTGTCGAAAGCCCCTTTAACTATGGCTACACCTTC
CSVEVVESPFNYGYTF
>TRBV19|-|-|TRBJ1-4
TGTGCCAGTCCTGCGGGACCAGGAACATTGAGCGAAAAACTGTTTTTT
CASPAGPGTLSEKLFF
>TRBV6-1|-|-|TRBJ1-5
TGTGCCAGCAGTGAACTAGGGGGATGGGGTCAGCCCCAGCATTTT
CASSELGGWGQPQHF
>TRBV12-3/TRBV12-4|-|-|TRBJ1-1
TGTGCCAGCACGCCGGGGGGCCCCACTGAAGCTTTCTTT
CASTPGGPTEAFF
>TRBV6-6|few|-|TRBJ1-2
TGTGCCAGCCTACAGGGCGGGCCTAGCTATGGCTACACCTTC
CASLQGGPSYGYTF
>TRBV30|-|-|TRBJ1-6
TGTGCCTGGAGCTTTAATTCACCCCTCCACTTT
CAWSFNSPLHF
>TRBV4-3|-|TRBD1|TRBJ1-1
TGCGCCAGCAGCCAAGGTGGACAGGGGGAGAACACTGAAGCTTTCTTT
CASSQGGQGENTEAFF